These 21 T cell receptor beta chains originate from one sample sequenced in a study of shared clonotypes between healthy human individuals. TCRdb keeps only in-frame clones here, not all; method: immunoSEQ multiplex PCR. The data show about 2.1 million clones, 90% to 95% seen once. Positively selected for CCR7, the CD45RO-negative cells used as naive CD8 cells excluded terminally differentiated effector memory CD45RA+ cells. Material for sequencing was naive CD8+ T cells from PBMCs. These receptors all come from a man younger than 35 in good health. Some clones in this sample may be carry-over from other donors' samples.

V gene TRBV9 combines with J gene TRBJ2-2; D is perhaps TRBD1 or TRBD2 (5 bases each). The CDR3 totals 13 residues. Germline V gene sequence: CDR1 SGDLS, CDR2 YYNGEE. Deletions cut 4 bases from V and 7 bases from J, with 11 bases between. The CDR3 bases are TGTGCCAGCAGCCCGGGACCCGTCGGGGAGCTGTTTTTT. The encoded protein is CASSPGPVGELFF.

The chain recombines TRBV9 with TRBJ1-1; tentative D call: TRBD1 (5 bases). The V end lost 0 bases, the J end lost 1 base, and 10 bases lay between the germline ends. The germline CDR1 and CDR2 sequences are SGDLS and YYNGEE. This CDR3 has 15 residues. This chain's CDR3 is CASSVVAGGNTEAFF. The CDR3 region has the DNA TGTGCCAGCAGCGTAGTTGCCGGGGGGAACACTGAAGCTTTCTTT.

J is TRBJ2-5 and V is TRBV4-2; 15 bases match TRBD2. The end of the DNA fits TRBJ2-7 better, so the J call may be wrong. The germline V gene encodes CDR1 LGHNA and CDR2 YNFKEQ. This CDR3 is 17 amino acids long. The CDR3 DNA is TGTGCCAGCAGCCAAGGGACTAGCGGGAGGGTCTCCTACGAGCAGTACTTC. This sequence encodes CASSQGTSGRVSYEQYF.

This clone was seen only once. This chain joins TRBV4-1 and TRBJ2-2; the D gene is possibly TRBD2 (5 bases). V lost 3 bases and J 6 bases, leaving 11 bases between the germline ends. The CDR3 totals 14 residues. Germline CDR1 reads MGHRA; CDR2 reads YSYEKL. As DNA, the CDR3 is TGCGCCAGCAGCCAGATCCTGGGAGCCGGGGAGCTGTTTTTT. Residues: CASSQILGAGELFF.

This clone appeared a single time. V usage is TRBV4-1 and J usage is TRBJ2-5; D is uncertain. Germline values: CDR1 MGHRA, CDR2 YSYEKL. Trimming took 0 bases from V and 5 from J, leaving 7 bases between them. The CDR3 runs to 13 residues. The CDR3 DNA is TGCGCCAGCAGCCAAGAATCGACGGAGACCCAGTACTTC. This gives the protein CASSQESTETQYF.

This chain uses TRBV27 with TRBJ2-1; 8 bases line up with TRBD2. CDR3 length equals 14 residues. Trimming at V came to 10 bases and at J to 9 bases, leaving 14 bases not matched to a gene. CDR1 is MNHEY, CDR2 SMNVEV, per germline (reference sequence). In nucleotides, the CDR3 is TGTGCCACATGGAAGGCGGGAGGATTAATTGAGCAGTTCTTC. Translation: CATWKAGGLIEQFF.

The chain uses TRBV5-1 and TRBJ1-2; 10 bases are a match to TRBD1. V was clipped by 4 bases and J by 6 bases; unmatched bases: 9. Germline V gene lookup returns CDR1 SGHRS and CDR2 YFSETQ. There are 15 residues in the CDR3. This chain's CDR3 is CASSHGYGTGDGYTF. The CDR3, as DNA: TGCGCCAGCAGCCATGGATACGGGACAGGGGATGGCTACACCTTC.

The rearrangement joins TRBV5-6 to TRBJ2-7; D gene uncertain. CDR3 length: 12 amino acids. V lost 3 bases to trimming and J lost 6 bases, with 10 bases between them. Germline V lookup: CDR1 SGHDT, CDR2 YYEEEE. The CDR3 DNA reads TGTGCCAGCAGCTGGCCTGAGAGCGAGCAGTACTTC. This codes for CASSWPESEQYF.

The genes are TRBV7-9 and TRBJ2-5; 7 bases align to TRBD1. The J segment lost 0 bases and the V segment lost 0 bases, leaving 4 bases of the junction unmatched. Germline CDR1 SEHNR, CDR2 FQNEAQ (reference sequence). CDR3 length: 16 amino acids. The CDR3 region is CASSLAGTEYQETQYF. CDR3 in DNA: TGTGCCAGCAGCTTAGCCGGGACAGAGTACCAAGAGACCCAGTACTTC.

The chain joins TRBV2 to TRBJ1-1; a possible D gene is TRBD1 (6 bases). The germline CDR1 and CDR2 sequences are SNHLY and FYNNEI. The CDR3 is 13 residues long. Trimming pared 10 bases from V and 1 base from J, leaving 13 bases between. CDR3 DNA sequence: TGTGCCACCCGGGGGGGCTGGAACACTGAAGCTTTCTTT. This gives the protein CATRGGWNTEAFF.

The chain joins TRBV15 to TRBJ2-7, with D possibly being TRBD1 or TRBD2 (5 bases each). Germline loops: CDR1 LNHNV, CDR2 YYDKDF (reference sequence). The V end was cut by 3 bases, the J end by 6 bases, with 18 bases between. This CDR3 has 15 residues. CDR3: CATSRCGDPRCEQYF. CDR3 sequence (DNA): TGTGCCACCAGCAGGTGTGGGGACCCCCGTTGCGAGCAGTACTTC.

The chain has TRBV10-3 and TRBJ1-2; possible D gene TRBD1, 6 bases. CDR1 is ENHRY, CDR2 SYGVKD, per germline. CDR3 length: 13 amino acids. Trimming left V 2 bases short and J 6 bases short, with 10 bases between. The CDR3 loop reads CAISEGGAHGYTF. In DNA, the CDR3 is TGTGCCATCAGTGAGGGGGGGGCCCATGGCTACACCTTC.

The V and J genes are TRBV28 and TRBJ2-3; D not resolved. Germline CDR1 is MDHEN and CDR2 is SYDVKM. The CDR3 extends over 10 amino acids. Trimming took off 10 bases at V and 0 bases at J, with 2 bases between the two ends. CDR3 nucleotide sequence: TGTGCCACCAGCACAGATACGCAGTATTTT. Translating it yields CATSTDTQYF.

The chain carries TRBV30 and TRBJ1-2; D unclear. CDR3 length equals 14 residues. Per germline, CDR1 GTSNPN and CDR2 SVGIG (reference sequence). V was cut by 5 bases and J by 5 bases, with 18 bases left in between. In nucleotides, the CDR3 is TGTGCCTGGGTGACGGGGATCGGGAGGTATGGCTACACCTTC. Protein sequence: CAWVTGIGRYGYTF.

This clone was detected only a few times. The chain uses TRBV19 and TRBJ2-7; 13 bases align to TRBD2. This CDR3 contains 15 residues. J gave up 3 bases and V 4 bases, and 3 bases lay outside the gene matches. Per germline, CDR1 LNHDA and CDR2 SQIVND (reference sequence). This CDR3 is CASSTGTSGNYEQYF. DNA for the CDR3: TGTGCCAGTAGTACCGGGACTAGCGGGAACTACGAGCAGTACTTC.

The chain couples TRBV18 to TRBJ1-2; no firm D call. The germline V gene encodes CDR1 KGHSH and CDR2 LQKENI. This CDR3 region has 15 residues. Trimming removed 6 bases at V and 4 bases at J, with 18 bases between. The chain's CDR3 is CASSPQAPYGYGYTF. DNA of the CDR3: TGTGCCAGCTCTCCTCAGGCTCCGTACGGCTATGGCTACACCTTC.

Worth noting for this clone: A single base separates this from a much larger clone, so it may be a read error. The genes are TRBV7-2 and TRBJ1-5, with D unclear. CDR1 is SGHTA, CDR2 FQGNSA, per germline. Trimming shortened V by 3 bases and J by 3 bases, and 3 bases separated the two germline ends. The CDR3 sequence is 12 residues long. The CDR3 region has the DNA TGTGCCAGCAGCTTTATCAATCAGCCCCAGCATTTT. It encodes CASSFINQPQHF.

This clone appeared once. CDR3 residues: CASSFPTVGVGKNIQYF. The CDR3 DNA sequence: TGTGCCAGCAGTTTCCCGACCGTAGGTGTAGGCAAAAACATTCAGTACTTC. The rearrangement uses TRBV28 and TRBJ2-4, with unresolved D. Between the trimmed V and J ends, which lost 3 bases and 3 bases, there was a span of 18 bases. The germline V gene has CDR1 MDHEN and CDR2 SYDVKM. The CDR3 is made up of 17 amino acids.

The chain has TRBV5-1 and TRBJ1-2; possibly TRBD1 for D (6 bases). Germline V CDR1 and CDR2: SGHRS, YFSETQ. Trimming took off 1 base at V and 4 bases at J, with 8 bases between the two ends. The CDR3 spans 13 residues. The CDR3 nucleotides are TGCGCCAGCAGCTTGACAGGGACCTATGGCTACACCTTC. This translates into CASSLTGTYGYTF. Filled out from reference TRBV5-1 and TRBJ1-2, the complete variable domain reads KAGVTQTPRYLIKTRGQQVTLSCSPISGHRSVSWYQQTPGQGLQFLFEYFSETQRNKGNFPGRFSGRQFSNSRSEMNVSTLELGDSALYLCASSLTGTYGYTFGSGTRLTVV.

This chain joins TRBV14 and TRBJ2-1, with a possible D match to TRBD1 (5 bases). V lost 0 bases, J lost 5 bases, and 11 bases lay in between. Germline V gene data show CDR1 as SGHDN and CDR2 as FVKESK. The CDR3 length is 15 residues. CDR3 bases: TGTGCCAGCAGCCAAGATCAGGGTGGGGACAATGAGCAGTTCTTC. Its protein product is CASSQDQGGDNEQFF. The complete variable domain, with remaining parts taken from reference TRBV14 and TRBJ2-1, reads EAGVTQFPSHSVIEKGQTVTLRCDPISGHDNLYWYRRVMGKEIKFLLHFVKESKQDESGMPNNRFLAERTGGTYSTLKVQPAELEDSGVYFCASSQDQGGDNEQFFGPGTRLTVL.

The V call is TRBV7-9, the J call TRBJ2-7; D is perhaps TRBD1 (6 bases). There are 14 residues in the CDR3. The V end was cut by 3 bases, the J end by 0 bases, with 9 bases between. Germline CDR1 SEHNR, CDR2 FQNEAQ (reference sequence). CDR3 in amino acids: CASSFMDSSYEQYF. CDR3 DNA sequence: TGTGCCAGCAGCTTCATGGACAGCTCCTACGAGCAGTACTTC. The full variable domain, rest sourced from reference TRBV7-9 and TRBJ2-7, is DTGVSQNPRHKITKRGQNVTFRCDPISEHNRLYWYRQTLGQGPEFLTYFQNEAQLEKSRLLSDRFSAERPKGSFSTLEIQRTEQGDSAMYLCASSFMDSSYEQYFGPGTRLTVT.